The rows below give T cell receptor beta chains drawn from one sample of a study of blood T cell repertoires in COVID-19. TCRdb's table, derived via immunoSEQ multiplex PCR, lists solely in-frame clones and lacks some. Counted here are approximately 330,000 clones, around nine tenths occurring once; the ten biggest clones make up about 9.4%. The specimen sequenced was PBMCs or T cells enriched from blood (not recorded which). The receptors stem from a woman aged 25 to 39 who had recovered from COVID-19. CDR3s include the opening cysteine and the closing phenylalanine or tryptophan. D genes are given only for firm matches. The size entry is marked missing in some rows and otherwise reads once, few, many or a size class.

v_gene: TRBV28; d_gene: .; abundance: few; j_gene: TRBJ1-2; CDR3nt: TGTGCCAGCAGTTTCTCAGTATATGGCTACACCTTC; CDR3aa: CASSFSVYGYTF
v_gene: TRBV7-9; d_gene: TRBD1; abundance: .; j_gene: TRBJ1-1; CDR3nt: TGTGCCAGCAGCCTCCCCAGGGACAGGGGGCCTGTGGACACTGAAGCTTTCTTT; CDR3aa: CASSLPRDRGPVDTEAFF
v_gene: TRBV27; d_gene: .; abundance: .; j_gene: TRBJ1-4; CDR3nt: TGTGCCAGCAGCAAGCGGGATCTCAATGAAAAACTGTTTTTT; CDR3aa: CASSKRDLNEKLFF
v_gene: TRBV28; d_gene: TRBD1; abundance: many; j_gene: TRBJ1-2; CDR3nt: TGTGCCAGCAGTTTAAGCCCTGCCTCGGGACAGCCATATGGCTACACCTTC; CDR3aa: CASSLSPASGQPYGYTF
v_gene: TRBV7-9; d_gene: TRBD2; abundance: .; j_gene: TRBJ2-3; CDR3nt: TGTGCCAGCAGCTTAGTTCGTAGGCTAGCGGTAGCAGATACGCAGTATTTT; CDR3aa: CASSLVRRLAVADTQYF
v_gene: TRBV28; d_gene: .; abundance: .; j_gene: TRBJ1-5; CDR3nt: TGTGCCAGCAGTAAACACGGGAACACCCAGCCCCAGCATTTT; CDR3aa: CASSKHGNTQPQHF
v_gene: TRBV6-5; d_gene: TRBD1; abundance: .; j_gene: TRBJ2-5; CDR3nt: TGTGCCAGCAGTTGGTCACCGGGACAGGGGAAAGAGACCCAGTACTTC; CDR3aa: CASSWSPGQGKETQYF
v_gene: TRBV28; d_gene: .; abundance: .; j_gene: TRBJ1-5; CDR3nt: TGTGCCAGCAGGTCTAGGGGGTGGGGCAGGAGCAATCAGCCCCAGCATTTT; CDR3aa: CASRSRGWGRSNQPQHF
v_gene: TRBV5-4; d_gene: .; abundance: .; j_gene: TRBJ1-2; CDR3nt: TGTGCCAGCAGCTTAGTGGCATCAGACTATGGCTACACCTTC; CDR3aa: CASSLVASDYGYTF
v_gene: TRBV15; d_gene: .; abundance: few; j_gene: TRBJ1-6; CDR3nt: TGTGCCACCAGCCCGAGCCCGGGGGGCGCATCCTATAATTCACCCCTCCACTTT; CDR3aa: CATSPSPGGASYNSPLHF
v_gene: TRBV4-1; d_gene: TRBD1; abundance: .; j_gene: TRBJ2-5; CDR3nt: TGCGCCAGCAGCCCCTTGACAGGGGGAGTCGAGACCCAGTACTTC; CDR3aa: CASSPLTGGVETQYF
v_gene: TRBV5-1; d_gene: TRBD2; abundance: .; j_gene: TRBJ2-5; CDR3nt: TGCGCCAGCAGCTCTACTAGCGGGAGAGGAGAGACCCAGTACTTC; CDR3aa: CASSSTSGRGETQYF
v_gene: TRBV6-5; d_gene: .; abundance: .; j_gene: TRBJ1-1; CDR3nt: TGTGCCACCAAACGGGATGGGACTGAAGCTTTCTTT; CDR3aa: CATKRDGTEAFF
v_gene: TRBV20-1; d_gene: TRBD2; abundance: .; j_gene: TRBJ2-1; CDR3nt: TGCAGTGCTAGTCCCATCACCGGGAGGGTATACAATGAGCAGTTCTTC; CDR3aa: CSASPITGRVYNEQFF
v_gene: TRBV5-1; d_gene: .; abundance: .; j_gene: TRBJ2-7; CDR3nt: TGCGCCAGCAGCTTGGTTTACACACGCGGCTACGAGCAGTACTTC; CDR3aa: CASSLVYTRGYEQYF
v_gene: TRBV18; d_gene: .; abundance: .; j_gene: TRBJ1-1; CDR3nt: TGTGCCAGCTCCCCAAGCGCGCTCGGCACTGAAGCTTTCTTT; CDR3aa: CASSPSALGTEAFF
v_gene: TRBV20-1; d_gene: .; abundance: .; j_gene: TRBJ1-2; CDR3nt: TGCAGTGCTCAAAGGGTCGGGGTCTACACCTTC; CDR3aa: CSAQRVGVYTF
v_gene: TRBV9; d_gene: TRBD1; abundance: .; j_gene: TRBJ2-2; CDR3nt: TGTGCCAGCAGCGAGGGGACAGGGGGATACACCGGGGAGCTGTTTTTT; CDR3aa: CASSEGTGGYTGELFF
v_gene: TRBV6-6; d_gene: .; abundance: once; j_gene: TRBJ2-5; CDR3nt: TGTGCCAGCAGTTACTACCTGGGGGGCCAAGAGACCCAGTACTTC; CDR3aa: CASSYYLGGQETQYF
v_gene: TRBV13; d_gene: .; abundance: .; j_gene: TRBJ1-3; CDR3nt: TGTGCCAGCAGTTCCAGGCGCTCTGGAAACACCATATATTTT; CDR3aa: CASSSRRSGNTIYF
v_gene: TRBV13; d_gene: .; abundance: .; j_gene: TRBJ2-7; CDR3nt: TGTGCCAGCAGCTTAGGCCTCGAGTACTACGAGCAGTACTTC; CDR3aa: CASSLGLEYYEQYF
v_gene: TRBV6-5; d_gene: TRBD2; abundance: .; j_gene: TRBJ2-4; CDR3nt: TGTGCCAGGGCTAGCGGGTTTAAAAACATTCAGTACTTC; CDR3aa: CARASGFKNIQYF
v_gene: TRBV10-1; d_gene: .; abundance: .; j_gene: TRBJ2-3; CDR3nt: TGCGCCAGCAGCCGGGACTCCTTAACTAGCACAGATACGCAGTATTTT; CDR3aa: CASSRDSLTSTDTQYF
v_gene: TRBV7-9; d_gene: .; abundance: .; j_gene: TRBJ2-7; CDR3nt: TGTGCCAGCAGCTCCCCATGGGACACCTCCTACGAGCAGTACTTC; CDR3aa: CASSSPWDTSYEQYF
v_gene: TRBV29-1; d_gene: .; abundance: .; j_gene: TRBJ1-5; CDR3nt: TGCAGCGTTGGAATTCTAGGGAGTCAGCCCCAGCATTTT; CDR3aa: CSVGILGSQPQHF
v_gene: TRBV29-1; d_gene: .; abundance: .; j_gene: TRBJ2-1; CDR3nt: TGCAGCGTTGGCTCGGGGAATGAGCAGTTCTTC; CDR3aa: CSVGSGNEQFF
v_gene: TRBV3-1/TRBV3-2; d_gene: TRBD2; abundance: .; j_gene: TRBJ2-1; CDR3nt: TGTGCCAGCCGACTGAAGCGGGAGGGCTACAATGAGCAGTTCTTC; CDR3aa: CASRLKREGYNEQFF
v_gene: TRBV5-1; d_gene: TRBD2; abundance: .; j_gene: TRBJ2-3; CDR3nt: TGCGCCAGCAGCTTGCAAGCGGGAGGGATCACAGATACGCAGTATTTT; CDR3aa: CASSLQAGGITDTQYF
v_gene: TRBV20-1; d_gene: .; abundance: .; j_gene: TRBJ1-3; CDR3nt: TGCAGTGCTAGTAACTCCAACTCTGGAAACACCATATATTTT; CDR3aa: CSASNSNSGNTIYF
v_gene: TRBV5-4; d_gene: .; abundance: .; j_gene: TRBJ2-5; CDR3nt: TGTGCCAGCAGCTTGGTGGGGGGGGCAGAGACCCAGTACTTC; CDR3aa: CASSLVGGAETQYF
v_gene: TRBV6-5; d_gene: TRBD1; abundance: .; j_gene: TRBJ1-1; CDR3nt: TGTGCCAGCAGTTACTCGTACAGGGGGCTAAGCACTGAAGCTTTCTTT; CDR3aa: CASSYSYRGLSTEAFF
v_gene: TRBV9; d_gene: .; abundance: .; j_gene: TRBJ1-2; CDR3nt: TGTGCCAGCAGCGTAGGGGCAGGCCCCGGCTACACCTTC; CDR3aa: CASSVGAGPGYTF
v_gene: TRBV18; d_gene: TRBD1; abundance: .; j_gene: TRBJ1-3; CDR3nt: TGTGCCAGCTCACCGGGACAGGCGAGCTCTGGAAACACCATATATTTT; CDR3aa: CASSPGQASSGNTIYF
v_gene: TRBV5-4; d_gene: TRBD2; abundance: .; j_gene: TRBJ2-7; CDR3nt: TGTGCCAGCAGCTTGAATGTAGCGGGAGGGCCGGATGAGCAGTACTTC; CDR3aa: CASSLNVAGGPDEQYF
v_gene: TRBV4-2; d_gene: .; abundance: .; j_gene: TRBJ1-6; CDR3nt: TGTGCCAGCAGCCAAGAGAGAGCAAACTATAATTCACCCCTCCACTTT; CDR3aa: CASSQERANYNSPLHF
v_gene: TRBV21-1; d_gene: .; abundance: .; j_gene: TRBJ1-5; CDR3nt: TGTGCCAGCAGGTTCCGTCAGCCCCAGCATTTT; CDR3aa: CASRFRQPQHF
v_gene: TRBV19; d_gene: .; abundance: .; j_gene: TRBJ2-2; CDR3nt: TGTGCCAGTAGTATAGGGCCGGGAGGGGAGCTGTTTTTT; CDR3aa: CASSIGPGGELFF